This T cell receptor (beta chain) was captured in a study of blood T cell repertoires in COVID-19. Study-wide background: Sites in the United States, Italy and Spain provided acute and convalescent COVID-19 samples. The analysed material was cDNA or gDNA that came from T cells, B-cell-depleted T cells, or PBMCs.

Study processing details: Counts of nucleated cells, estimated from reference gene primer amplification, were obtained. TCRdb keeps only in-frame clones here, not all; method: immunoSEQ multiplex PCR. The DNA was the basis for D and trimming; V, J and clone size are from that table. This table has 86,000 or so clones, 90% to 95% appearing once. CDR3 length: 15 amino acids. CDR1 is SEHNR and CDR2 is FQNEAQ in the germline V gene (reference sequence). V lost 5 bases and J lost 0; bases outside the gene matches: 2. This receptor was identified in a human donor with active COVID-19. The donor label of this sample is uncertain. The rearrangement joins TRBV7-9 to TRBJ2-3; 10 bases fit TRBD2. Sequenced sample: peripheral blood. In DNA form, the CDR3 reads TGTGCCAGCAGCCTTAGCGGGGGGAGCACAGATACGCAGTATTTT. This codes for CASSLSGGSTDTQYF.